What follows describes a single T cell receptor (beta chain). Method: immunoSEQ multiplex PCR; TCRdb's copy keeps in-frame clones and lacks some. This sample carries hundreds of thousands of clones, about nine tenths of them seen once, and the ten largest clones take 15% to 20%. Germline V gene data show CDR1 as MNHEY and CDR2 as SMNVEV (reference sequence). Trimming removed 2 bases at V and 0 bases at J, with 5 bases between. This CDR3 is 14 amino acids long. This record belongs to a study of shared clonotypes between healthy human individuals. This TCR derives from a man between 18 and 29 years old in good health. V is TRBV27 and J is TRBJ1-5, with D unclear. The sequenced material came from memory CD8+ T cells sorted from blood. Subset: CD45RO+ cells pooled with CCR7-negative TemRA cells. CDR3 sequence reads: CASSLRDSNQPQHF. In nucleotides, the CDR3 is TGTGCCAGCAGTTTACGAGATAGCAATCAGCCCCAGCATTTT.